This T cell receptor (beta chain) is from a study of blood T cell repertoires in COVID-19. Study overall: COVID-19 samples from acute and convalescent phases originated in the United States, Italy and Spain. PBMCs, B-cell-depleted T cells, or T cells were the source of the cDNA or gDNA that made up the material.

The CDR3 has 12 amino acids. Per germline, CDR1 SGDLS and CDR2 YYNGEE. V was cut by 4 bases and J by 8 bases, with 12 bases left in between. In the source study's methods: Amplification of reference gene primers was used by the study to estimate nucleated cell counts. Profiled with immunoSEQ multiplex PCR; TCRdb holds only in-frame clones, not every one. From that table come the V and J calls and clone size; the DNA was used to work out D and trimming. Of approximately 93,000 clones listed, around 88% are singletons. The V and J genes are TRBV9 and TRBJ1-2; D is unclear. Sequencing was performed on peripheral blood. This sequence originates from a man aged 50 or older with COVID-19, enrolled during active disease. CDR3 in amino acids: CASSTLAGGYTF. In DNA, the CDR3 is TGTGCCAGCAGCACCCTCGCAGGCGGCTACACCTTC.